A single sample gave rise to the 30 T cell receptor beta chains below, sequenced in a study of blood T cell repertoires in COVID-19. The table came from immunoSEQ multiplex PCR; TCRdb's copy has only in-frame clones and leaves some out. The sample records roughly 360,000 clones, around 83% being singletons. The sequenced sample was PBMCs or T cells enriched from blood (not recorded which). The receptors derive from a woman in her forties or fifties who had recovered from COVID-19.

The chain employs TRBV14 and TRBJ1-4, with D perhaps matching TRBD1 (5 bases). The CDR3 is 15 amino acids. Germline loops: CDR1 SGHDN, CDR2 FVKESK. Deletions cut 3 bases from V and 7 bases from J, with 15 bases between. The CDR3 reads CASSQTPGRSEKLFF. The DNA of the CDR3 is TGTGCCAGCAGCCAGACTCCAGGGCGATCTGAAAAACTGTTTTTT.

For the CDR3, the DNA is TGTGCCAGCAGTACACAGGGGGTCTATGGCTACACCTTC. Protein product: CASSTQGVYGYTF. The chain carries TRBV12-3 or TRBV12-4 and TRBJ1-2, with 8 bases that match TRBD1. CDR3 size: 13 residues. V lost 5 bases, J lost 4 bases, and 3 bases stayed unmatched.

The gene calls are TRBV5-1 and TRBJ1-1, with D possibly TRBD1 on 6 matching bases. V lost 2 bases to trimming and J lost 6 bases, with 20 bases between them. The germline V gene has CDR1 SGHRS and CDR2 YFSETQ. The CDR3 is 16 amino acids. In nucleotides, the CDR3 is TGCGCCAGCAGCTTCAGTCCCGGGGGGGCGCAGGCTGAAGCTTTCTTT. It encodes CASSFSPGGAQAEAFF. Full variable domain (rest looked up from reference TRBV5-1 and TRBJ1-1): KAGVTQTPRYLIKTRGQQVTLSCSPISGHRSVSWYQQTPGQGLQFLFEYFSETQRNKGNFPGRFSGRQFSNSRSEMNVSTLELGDSALYLCASSFSPGGAQAEAFFGQGTRLTVV.

The V call is TRBV14, the J call TRBJ1-1, with D unresolved. The length of the CDR3 is 15 residues. Germline loops: CDR1 SGHDN, CDR2 FVKESK. The ends were cut back, 0 bases at V and 2 bases at J, with 10 bases in the middle. Here the CDR3 reads CASSQDNPVNTEAFF. The CDR3 DNA reads as TGTGCCAGCAGCCAAGATAACCCGGTTAACACTGAAGCTTTCTTT.

This rearrangement joins TRBV12-3 or TRBV12-4 to TRBJ2-1; no definite D call. The CDR3 consists of 12 residues. Trimming stripped 6 bases from V and 9 bases from J, with 12 bases between. This CDR3 is CASRIPGTEQFF. In DNA form, the CDR3 reads TGTGCCAGCAGGATCCCAGGAACTGAGCAGTTCTTC.

The rearrangement links TRBV19 to TRBJ1-1; D gene ambiguous. The CDR3 runs to 15 residues. The germline gives CDR1 LNHDA, CDR2 SQIVND (reference sequence). V was shortened by 4 bases and J by 5 bases, with 17 bases between the two germline ends. The CDR3 is CASSTGPGGVTEAFF. Written as DNA, the CDR3 is TGTGCCAGTAGTACTGGCCCCGGAGGTGTAACTGAAGCTTTCTTT.

V gene TRBV4-2 combines with J gene TRBJ2-1, with 7 nucleotides matching TRBD2. With 2 bases clipped from V and 10 bases from J, the junction kept 8 bases outside the gene matches. The CDR3 totals 14 residues. Germline CDR1 and CDR2: LGHNA and YNFKEQ. CDR3 protein: CASSQILSGREQFF. CDR3 sequence (DNA): TGTGCCAGCAGCCAAATCCTCTCCGGGAGGGAGCAGTTCTTC.

V and J are TRBV29-1 and TRBJ2-3, with 8 bases fitting TRBD2. The germline V gene encodes CDR1 SQVTM and CDR2 ANQGSEA. The CDR3 runs to 13 residues. J lost 7 bases, V lost 4 bases, and 7 bases had no gene match. The DNA of the CDR3 is TGCAGCGTTGTCGGGAGGGCCGTGAATACGCAGTATTTT. Translation gives CSVVGRAVNTQYF.

This chain connects TRBV7-2 to TRBJ2-2, with TRBD2 identical over 8 bases. V was pared by 4 bases and J by 3 bases, with 7 bases of the junction left unmatched. The CDR3 totals 16 residues. The germline V gene encodes CDR1 SGHTA and CDR2 FQGNSA. The CDR3 loop reads CASSSLAGGYTGELFF. The CDR3 DNA reads as TGTGCCAGCAGCTCCTTGGCGGGGGGATACACCGGGGAGCTGTTTTTT.

The chain links TRBV27 to TRBJ2-7; 7 positions match TRBD1. Germline V gene data show CDR1 as MNHEY and CDR2 as SMNVEV (reference sequence). Losses at the gene ends were 6 bases for V and 1 base for J; bases not matched to a gene: 3. CDR3 length: 13 residues. The CDR3 sequence: CASRPTGSYEQYF. DNA for the CDR3: TGTGCCAGCAGACCGACAGGGTCCTACGAGCAGTACTTC.

The chain links TRBV9 to TRBJ2-5, with 9 bases that match TRBD1. CDR1 and CDR2 (germline): SGDLS, YYNGEE. The CDR3 has 15 residues. V gave up 4 bases and J gave up 5 bases; unmatched junction bases: 9. Here the CDR3 reads CASSPRTGALETQYF. CDR3 in DNA: TGTGCCAGCAGCCCCCGGACAGGGGCTTTGGAGACCCAGTACTTC.

J is TRBJ2-2 and V is TRBV6-1, with TRBD2 identical over 8 bases. This CDR3 contains 15 residues. V shed 2 bases and J 7 bases; nucleotides not matched to a gene: 6. CDR1 MNHNS and CDR2 SASEGT come from the germline V gene. In DNA form, the CDR3 reads TGTGCCAGCAGTGAACGGGGGGGCCTCGGCGGGGAGCTGTTTTTT. Protein: CASSERGGLGGELFF.

The chain uses TRBV6-5 and TRBJ1-1, with D perhaps TRBD1 (6 bases). CDR3 length equals 15 residues. Germline CDR1 reads MNHEY; CDR2 reads SVGAGI. The V and J ends lost 2 bases and 0 bases respectively, with 10 bases between them. CDR3 loop: CASSYEQGLNTEAFF. CDR3 bases: TGTGCCAGCAGTTACGAGCAGGGGCTGAACACTGAAGCTTTCTTT.

Here the CDR3 reads CASSLWREFTGELFF. CDR3 coding DNA: TGTGCCAGCAGCTTATGGCGGGAGTTTACGGGGGAGCTGTTTTTT. This chain joins TRBV7-8 and TRBJ2-2; 7 bases fit TRBD2. Germline V gene lookup returns CDR1 SGHVS and CDR2 FQNEAQ. V shed 2 bases and J 8 bases; nucleotides not matched to a gene: 8. The CDR3 consists of 15 residues.

This clone was found a few times. The chain recombines TRBV19 with TRBJ2-7; weak D call: TRBD2 (6 bases). The CDR3 length is 13 residues. V was clipped by 3 bases and J by 3 bases, with 9 bases between them. Germline CDR1 and CDR2: LNHDA and SQIVND (reference sequence). DNA for the CDR3: TGTGCCAGTAGTATCCCCGGGGGCTACGAGCAGTACTTC. Translated: CASSIPGGYEQYF.

This chain uses TRBV19 with TRBJ1-1; 7 bases fit TRBD1. Germline V gene data show CDR1 as LNHDA and CDR2 as SQIVND (reference sequence). The CDR3 is 16 amino acids. J gave up 6 bases and V 6 bases, and 16 bases lay outside the gene matches. The CDR3 loop reads CASSHRQGGITPEAFF. DNA of the CDR3: TGTGCCAGTAGCCACAGACAGGGTGGTATCACCCCTGAAGCTTTCTTT.

The chain has TRBV6-5 and TRBJ2-3, with unresolved D. Germline V gene lookup returns CDR1 MNHEY and CDR2 SVGAGI. V was shortened by 9 bases and J by 1 base, with 8 bases between the two germline ends. The CDR3 totals 12 residues. CDR3 sequence reads: CASRGGTDTQYF. The CDR3 DNA sequence: TGTGCCAGTCGCGGAGGCACAGATACGCAGTATTTT.

This chain links TRBV7-2 with TRBJ2-1, with TRBD1 as a possible D gene (5 bases). The length of the CDR3 is 13 residues. Germline CDR1 is SGHTA and CDR2 is FQGNSA. Trimming left V 7 bases short and J 2 bases short, with 9 bases between. CDR3 in amino acids: CASTSGTYNEQFF. CDR3 DNA sequence: TGTGCCAGCACCTCAGGGACCTACAATGAGCAGTTCTTC.

There are a few counts of this clone. The rearrangement joins TRBV6-2 or TRBV6-3 to TRBJ2-1; 11 bases agree with TRBD2. The CDR3 is made up of 15 amino acids. V shed 5 bases and J 4 bases; nucleotides not matched to a gene: 4. Germline V gives CDR1 MNHEY, CDR2 SVGEGT. The CDR3 DNA follows: TGTGCCAGCAGTACCGGGACTAGCGGTTACAATGAGCAGTTCTTC. Protein product: CASSTGTSGYNEQFF.

The rearrangement uses TRBV29-1 and TRBJ1-5, with 8 bases fitting TRBD1. CDR1 and CDR2 from the germline V gene are SQVTM and ANQGSEA. This CDR3 comprises 13 residues. Trimming took 4 bases from V and 6 from J; bases not matched to a gene: 5. CDR3 protein: CSVVQGGSQPQHF. CDR3 nucleotide sequence: TGCAGCGTTGTACAGGGGGGGAGTCAGCCCCAGCATTTT.

The chain carries TRBV9 and TRBJ2-7; 8 nucleotides match TRBD1. Per the germline V gene, CDR1 is SGDLS and CDR2 is YYNGEE. V was clipped by 4 bases and J by 0 bases; unmatched bases: 3. This CDR3 has 14 amino acids. The CDR3, as DNA: TGTGCCAGCAGCCCGGGACAGGACTCCTACGAGCAGTACTTC. It encodes CASSPGQDSYEQYF.

This clone was detected a few times. The V and J genes are TRBV4-2 and TRBJ2-5; 9 bases agree with TRBD2. The V gene's germline CDR1 is LGHNA and CDR2 YNFKEQ. The junction had 9 bases not matched to a gene; V was cut back by 2 bases and J by 5 bases. The CDR3 spans 16 residues. CDR3 bases: TGTGCCAGCAGCCAAACAGCGGGGGGAACGGGGGAGACCCAGTACTTC. Protein product: CASSQTAGGTGETQYF.

V and J are TRBV19 and TRBJ1-4; a weak D match, TRBD1 (5 bases). The CDR3 has 18 residues. The germline gives CDR1 LNHDA, CDR2 SQIVND (reference sequence). The V end lost 5 bases, the J end lost 8 bases, and 27 bases lay between the germline ends. This chain's CDR3 is CASSPLPGGDPRNEKLFF. The CDR3 DNA is TGTGCCAGTAGTCCTCTCCCTGGCGGGGACCCGAGGAACGAAAAACTGTTTTTT.

In its sample, this clone was seen once. The gene calls are TRBV9 and TRBJ1-3; no reliable D call. Per germline, CDR1 SGDLS and CDR2 YYNGEE. Trimming removed 0 bases from V and 3 bases from J, with 7 bases in between. This CDR3 region has 14 residues. Written as DNA, the CDR3 is TGTGCCAGCAGCGTAGACCCGGGTGGAAACACCATATATTTT. It yields the protein CASSVDPGGNTIYF. The full variable domain, with the rest looked up from reference TRBV9 and TRBJ1-3, is DSGVTQTPKHLITATGQRVTLRCSPRSGDLSVYWYQQSLDQGLQFLIQYYNGEERAKGNILERFSAQQFPDLHSELNLSSLELGDSALYFCASSVDPGGNTIYFGEGSWLTVV.

The chain employs TRBV19 and TRBJ2-1, with TRBD1 matching over 7 bases. V was pared by 7 bases and J by 12 bases, with 9 bases of the junction left unmatched. CDR1 is LNHDA and CDR2 is SQIVND in the germline V gene (reference sequence). The CDR3 consists of 12 residues. The CDR3 coding sequence is TGTGCCAGTACCGATGACAGGGCTGGGCAGTTCTTC. This codes for CASTDDRAGQFF.

The J gene is TRBJ1-1, the V gene TRBV9; no clear D. The V gene lost 3 bases and the J gene lost 0 bases, with 12 bases spanning the gap. The CDR3 length is 15 residues. Germline V lookup: CDR1 SGDLS, CDR2 YYNGEE. The CDR3 here is CASSADYNVNTEAFF. The CDR3 DNA reads TGTGCCAGCAGCGCAGATTACAACGTGAACACTGAAGCTTTCTTT. The full variable domain, completed using reference TRBV9 and TRBJ1-1, is DSGVTQTPKHLITATGQRVTLRCSPRSGDLSVYWYQQSLDQGLQFLIQYYNGEERAKGNILERFSAQQFPDLHSELNLSSLELGDSALYFCASSADYNVNTEAFFGQGTRLTVV.

The rearrangement joins TRBV18 to TRBJ1-3; weak D call: TRBD1 (6 bases). The CDR3 runs to 15 residues. Germline V CDR1 and CDR2: KGHSH, LQKENI. V lost 6 bases and J 0 bases, leaving 12 bases between the germline ends. The CDR3 loop is CASSSTGTSGNTIYF. CDR3 in DNA: TGTGCCAGCTCTTCGACAGGCACCTCTGGAAACACCATATATTTT.

This rearrangement joins TRBV6-2 or TRBV6-3 to TRBJ1-2, with D uncertain. The CDR3 length is 13 residues. The germline V and J ends were trimmed by 0 bases and 8 bases, with 10 bases remaining between them. Looked up from germline, CDR1 is MNHEY and CDR2 is SVGEGT. The CDR3 DNA reads TGTGCCAGCAGTTACTCCCTCGCGGTGGGCTACACCTTC. Translating it yields CASSYSLAVGYTF.

The V call is TRBV5-4, the J call TRBJ2-5, with TRBD1 identical over 10 bases. This CDR3 region has 16 residues. V lost 4 bases, J lost 5 bases, and 11 bases stayed unmatched. Germline lookup yields CDR1 SGHNT and CDR2 YYREEE (reference sequence). The DNA of the CDR3 is TGTGCCAGCAGCGCCCCCGGACAGGGGGTGGGGGAGACCCAGTACTTC. Translating it yields CASSAPGQGVGETQYF. The full variable domain, rest sourced from reference TRBV5-4 and TRBJ2-5, is ETGVTQSPTHLIKTRGQQVTLRCSSQSGHNTVSWYQQALGQGPQFIFQYYREEENGRGNFPPRFSGLQFPNYSSELNVNALELDDSALYLCASSAPGQGVGETQYFGPGTRLLVL.

This clone was recorded only once. The rearrangement links TRBV7-9 to TRBJ1-1; perhaps TRBD1 as D (6 bases). This CDR3 region has 16 residues. The V gene lost 6 bases and the J gene lost 3 bases, with 20 bases spanning the gap. Looked up from germline, CDR1 is SEHNR and CDR2 is FQNEAQ (reference sequence). This CDR3 is CASSYTGQTIDTEAFF. The CDR3 DNA sequence: TGTGCCAGCAGTTACACAGGGCAGACGATAGACACTGAAGCTTTCTTT.